Shown below are 2 T cell receptor beta chains from a single sample sequenced in a study of cytomegalovirus exposure and HLA in healthy donors. Use of 60 Vbeta and 13 Jbeta primers characterized the PCR. Some clones are missing from TCRdb's copy, which holds only in-frame ones; the method was immunoSEQ multiplex PCR. This table holds 95,000 to 100,000 clones, about 80% found once. Specimen: PBMCs. These receptors were taken from a man aged 40-49 years in good health and CMV-seronegative.

The chain is built from TRBV5-4 and TRBJ2-3, with D uncertain. CDR3 length equals 13 residues. Germline assignment: CDR1 SGHNT and CDR2 YYREEE (reference sequence). Trimming left V 1 base short and J 4 bases short, with 7 bases between. The CDR3 nucleotides are TGTGCCAGCAGCTTGAGACTCCCAGATACGCAGTATTTT. Amino acid sequence: CASSLRLPDTQYF.

The rearrangement links TRBV6-5 to TRBJ2-7, with a weak D call TRBD1 (5 bases). With 5 bases removed from V and 2 bases from J, the gap between germline ends came to 10 bases. The germline gives CDR1 MNHEY, CDR2 SVGAGI. This CDR3 contains 13 residues. CDR3 loop: CASSQGTTYEQYF. Written as DNA, the CDR3 is TGTGCCAGCAGTCAGGGAACAACCTACGAGCAGTACTTC.